One sample yielded the 12 T cell receptor beta chains listed below, sequenced in a study of blood T cells in healthy people across ages. Sample-barcoded 5' priming and a J-beta primer mix drove a second PCR of 7 to 11 cycles. TCRdb re-derived calls from the 5' RACE reads in MiXCR, one entry per CDR3 protein. The sample lists more than 650,000 distinct CDR3 sequences, 22% seen once, with around 21% in the top ten. The material sequenced was blood. These receptor sequences come from a man aged 65-85 years in good health.

This rearrangement joins TRBV5-1 to TRBJ2-2; the D is unclear. CDR1 is SGHRS and CDR2 is YFSETQ in the germline V gene. V was shortened by 4 bases and J by 3 bases, with 13 bases between the two germline ends. The CDR3 is 15 amino acids. The CDR3 protein is CASSPPAPDTGELFF. CDR3 sequence (DNA): TGCGCCAGCAGCCCCCCAGCCCCCGACACCGGGGAGCTGTTTTTT.

V usage is TRBV5-1 and J usage is TRBJ2-1, with D perhaps TRBD2 (6 bases). V lost 4 bases to trimming and J lost 8 bases, with 19 bases between them. Germline loops: CDR1 SGHRS, CDR2 YFSETQ. CDR3 length: 15 residues. The DNA of the CDR3 is TGCGCCAGCAGCCCGACTAGTGTAGTTCGGTATGAGCAGTTCTTC. This encodes CASSPTSVVRYEQFF.

The chain carries TRBV3-1 and TRBJ2-5, with D possibly being TRBD2 (6 bases). The DNA end is more similar to TRBJ2-7, so the J call may be wrong. Germline CDR1 reads LGHDT; CDR2 reads YNNKEL (reference sequence). The CDR3 is 15 amino acids. The CDR3 region is CASSRLAGKSGEQYF. DNA for the CDR3: TGTGCCAGCAGCCGTTTGGCGGGGAAGTCGGGCGAGCAGTACTTC.

This clonotype was picked up a small number of times. This rearrangement joins TRBV5-1 to TRBJ1-4; D gene ambiguous. With 3 bases removed from V and 4 bases from J, the gap between germline ends came to 13 bases. Germline-derived CDR1 and CDR2 are SGHRS and YFSETQ. CDR3 size: 15 residues. The CDR3 sequence: CASSSSLAGNEKLFF. The CDR3 DNA sequence: TGCGCCAGCAGCTCGAGTTTAGCCGGTAATGAAAAACTGTTTTTT.

This clonotype has ten or more counts. The chain recombines TRBV11-1 with TRBJ2-5, with 10 bases identical to TRBD2. The assigned J gene may be wrong: the sequence end matches TRBJ2-7 better. CDR1 SGHAT and CDR2 FQDESV come from the germline V gene (reference sequence). CDR3 length: 19 amino acids. CDR3 protein: CASSSPKLASGGRYYEQYF. The DNA for the CDR3 is TGTGCCAGCAGCTCCCCGAAGCTAGCTAGCGGGGGCCGGTACTACGAGCAGTACTTC.

This clonotype was seen many times. This chain uses TRBV18 with TRBJ2-7, with a weak D call TRBD2 (6 bases). From germline, CDR1 is KGHSH and CDR2 LQKENI. This CDR3 has 12 residues. V lost 3 bases and J 12 bases, leaving 15 bases between the germline ends. This chain's CDR3 is CASSPGTPRAYV. In DNA, the CDR3 is TGTGCCAGCTCACCCGGGACTCCCCGGGCGTACGTC.

V usage is TRBV10-3 and J usage is TRBJ2-5; 8 bases are a match to TRBD2. Germline V gene sequence: CDR1 ENHRY, CDR2 SYGVKD. The CDR3 spans 14 residues. J lost 4 bases, V lost 3 bases, and 4 bases had no gene match. The CDR3 loop is CAISDLGGGETQYF. The CDR3 DNA follows: TGTGCCATCAGTGATCTCGGGGGGGGAGAGACCCAGTACTTC.

The chain combines TRBV7-2 with TRBJ2-3; 10 nucleotides agree with TRBD2. Germline V gene data show CDR1 as SGHTA and CDR2 as FQGNSA. The CDR3 consists of 17 residues. V shed 2 bases and J 2 bases; nucleotides not matched to a gene: 7. CDR3 in amino acids: CASSLRLAGGFTDTQYF. CDR3 nucleotides: TGTGCCAGCAGCTTACGCTTAGCGGGAGGCTTCACAGATACGCAGTATTTT. The variable domain in full, completed from reference TRBV7-2 and TRBJ2-3, reads GAGVSQSPSNKVTEKGKDVELRCDPISGHTALYWYRQSLGQGLEFLIYFQGNSAPDKSGLPSDRFSAERTGGSVSTLTIQRTQQEDSAVYLCASSLRLAGGFTDTQYFGPGTRLTVL.

Ten or more counts support this clonotype. The chain is built from TRBV20-1 and TRBJ2-3, with a weak D call TRBD1 (6 bases). Between the trimmed V and J ends, which lost 5 bases and 0 bases, there was a span of 15 bases. This CDR3 is built from 15 residues. The germline V gene encodes CDR1 DFQATT and CDR2 SNEGSKA (reference sequence). The CDR3 region has the DNA TGCAGTGCTGGGGCCCGCGGACAGAGCACAGATACGCAGTATTTT. It is translated as CSAGARGQSTDTQYF.

This clonotype turned up a few times. This chain joins TRBV2 and TRBJ2-3; 8 bases map to TRBD1. J was trimmed by 5 bases and V by 3 bases; bases with no gene match: 10. Germline V gene data show CDR1 as SNHLY and CDR2 as FYNNEI. The CDR3 loop spans 16 amino acids. The CDR3 sequence is CASSDRGRYVLDTQYF. The CDR3 DNA is TGTGCCAGCAGTGACAGGGGGCGATATGTTTTAGATACGCAGTATTTT. Complete variable domain (other parts from reference TRBV2 and TRBJ2-3): EPEVTQTPSHQVTQMGQEVILRCVPISNHLYFYWYRQILGQKVEFLVSFYNNEISEKSEIFDDQFSVERPDGSNFTLKIRSTKLEDSAMYFCASSDRGRYVLDTQYFGPGTRLTVL.

Only a few counts were recorded for this clonotype. This chain joins TRBV28 and TRBJ2-5, with D unresolved. The J call is uncertain, as TRBJ2-7 better fits the DNA end. Germline loops: CDR1 MDHEN, CDR2 SYDVKM. The CDR3 has 11 amino acids. CDR3: CASKERYEQYF. The CDR3 DNA follows: TGTGCCAGCAAGGAGAGATACGAGCAGTACTTC.

The chain couples TRBV7-9 to TRBJ2-7, with a tentative D call TRBD2 (6 bases). The V end lost 5 bases, the J end lost 5 bases, and 25 bases lay between the germline ends. The CDR3 spans 17 residues. CDR1 is SEHNR, CDR2 FQNEAQ, per germline (reference sequence). CDR3 DNA: TGTGCCAGCAGCCCCCGGGGGATAGGGCCTTTGAGAGACGAGCAGTACTTC. It translates to CASSPRGIGPLRDEQYF.